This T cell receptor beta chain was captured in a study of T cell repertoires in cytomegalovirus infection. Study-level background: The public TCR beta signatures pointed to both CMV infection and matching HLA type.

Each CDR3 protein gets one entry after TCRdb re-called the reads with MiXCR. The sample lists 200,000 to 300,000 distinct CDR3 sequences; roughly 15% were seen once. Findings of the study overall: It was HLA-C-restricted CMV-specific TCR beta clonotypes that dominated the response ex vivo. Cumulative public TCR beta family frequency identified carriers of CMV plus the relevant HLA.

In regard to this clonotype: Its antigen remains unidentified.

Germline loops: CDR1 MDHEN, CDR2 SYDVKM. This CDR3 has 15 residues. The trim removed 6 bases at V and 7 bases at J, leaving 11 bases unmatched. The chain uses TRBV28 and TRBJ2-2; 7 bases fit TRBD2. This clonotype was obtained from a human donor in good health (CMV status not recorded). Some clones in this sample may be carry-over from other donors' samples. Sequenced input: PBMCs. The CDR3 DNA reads TGTGCCAGCAGCCCCGTGGGAGGGTCGGGCGGGGAGCTGTTTTTT. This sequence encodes CASSPVGGSGGELFF.